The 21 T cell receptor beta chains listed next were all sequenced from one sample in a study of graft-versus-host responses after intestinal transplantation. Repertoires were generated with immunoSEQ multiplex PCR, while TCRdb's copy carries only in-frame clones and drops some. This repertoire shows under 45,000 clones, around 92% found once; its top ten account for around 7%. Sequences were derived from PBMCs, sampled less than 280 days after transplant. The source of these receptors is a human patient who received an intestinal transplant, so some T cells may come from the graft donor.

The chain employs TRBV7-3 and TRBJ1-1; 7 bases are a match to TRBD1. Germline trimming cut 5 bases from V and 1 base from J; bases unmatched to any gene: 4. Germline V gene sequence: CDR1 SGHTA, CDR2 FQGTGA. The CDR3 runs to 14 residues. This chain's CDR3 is CASSPGQANTEAFF. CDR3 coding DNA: TGTGCCAGCAGCCCTGGACAGGCGAACACTGAAGCTTTCTTT.

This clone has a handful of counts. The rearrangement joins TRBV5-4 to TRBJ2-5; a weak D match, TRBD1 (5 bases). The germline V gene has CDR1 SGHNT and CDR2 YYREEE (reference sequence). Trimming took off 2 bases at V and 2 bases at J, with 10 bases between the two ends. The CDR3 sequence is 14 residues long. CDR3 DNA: TGTGCCAGCAGCTTAGTGGACACACAAGAGACCCAGTACTTC. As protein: CASSLVDTQETQYF.

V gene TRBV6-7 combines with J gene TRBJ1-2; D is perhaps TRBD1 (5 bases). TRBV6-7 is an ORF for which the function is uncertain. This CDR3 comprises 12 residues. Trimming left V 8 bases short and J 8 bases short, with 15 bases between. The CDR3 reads CASLDSPGGYTF. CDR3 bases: TGTGCCAGCCTCGACAGCCCCGGGGGCTACACCTTC.

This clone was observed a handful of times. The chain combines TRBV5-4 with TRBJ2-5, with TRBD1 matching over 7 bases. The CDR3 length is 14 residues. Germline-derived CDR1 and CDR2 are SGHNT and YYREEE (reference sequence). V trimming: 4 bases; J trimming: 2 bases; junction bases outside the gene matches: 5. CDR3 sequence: CASSGGQLQETQYF. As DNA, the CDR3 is TGTGCCAGCAGCGGGGGACAGCTGCAAGAGACCCAGTACTTC.

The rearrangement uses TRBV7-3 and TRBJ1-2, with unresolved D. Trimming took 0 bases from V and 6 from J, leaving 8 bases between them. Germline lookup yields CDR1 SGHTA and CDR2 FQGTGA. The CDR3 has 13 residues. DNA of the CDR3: TGTGCCAGCAGCTTAACTCCCTCGGATGGCTACACCTTC. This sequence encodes CASSLTPSDGYTF.

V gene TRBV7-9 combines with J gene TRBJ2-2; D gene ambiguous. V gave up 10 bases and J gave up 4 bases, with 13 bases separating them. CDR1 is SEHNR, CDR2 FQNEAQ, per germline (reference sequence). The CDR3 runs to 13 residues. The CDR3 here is CANRDRSTGELFF. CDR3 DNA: TGTGCCAACCGAGACCGGTCCACCGGGGAGCTGTTTTTT. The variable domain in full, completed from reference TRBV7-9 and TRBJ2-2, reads DTGVSQNPRHKITKRGQNVTFRCDPISEHNRLYWYRQTLGQGPEFLTYFQNEAQLEKSRLLSDRFSAERPKGSFSTLEIQRTEQGDSAMYLCANRDRSTGELFFGEGSRLTVL.

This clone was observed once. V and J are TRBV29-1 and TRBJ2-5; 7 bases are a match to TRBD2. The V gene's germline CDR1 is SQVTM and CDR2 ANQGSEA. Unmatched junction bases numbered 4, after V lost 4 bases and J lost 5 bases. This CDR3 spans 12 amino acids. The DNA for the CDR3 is TGCAGCGTTGTGTTCGGGAGGGAGACCCAGTACTTC. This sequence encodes CSVVFGRETQYF.

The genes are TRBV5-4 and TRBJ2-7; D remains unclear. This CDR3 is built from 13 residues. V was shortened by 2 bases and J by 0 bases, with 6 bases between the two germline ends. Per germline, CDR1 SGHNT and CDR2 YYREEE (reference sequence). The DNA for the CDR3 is TGTGCCAGCAGCTTATGGGACTCCTACGAGCAGTACTTC. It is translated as CASSLWDSYEQYF.

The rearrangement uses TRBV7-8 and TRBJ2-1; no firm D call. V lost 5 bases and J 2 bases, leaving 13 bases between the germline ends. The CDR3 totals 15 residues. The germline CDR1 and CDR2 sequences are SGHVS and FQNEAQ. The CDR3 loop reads CASSTFESTYNEQFF. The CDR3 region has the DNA TGTGCCAGCAGCACCTTTGAGAGTACCTACAATGAGCAGTTCTTC.

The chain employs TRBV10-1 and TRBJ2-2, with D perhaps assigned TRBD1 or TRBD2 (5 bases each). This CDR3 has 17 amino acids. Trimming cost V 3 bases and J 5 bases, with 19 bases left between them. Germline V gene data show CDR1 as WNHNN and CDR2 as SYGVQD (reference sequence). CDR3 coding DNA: TGCGCCAGCAGTGATTCACGAGGGGCGAGAAATACCGGGGAGCTGTTTTTT. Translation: CASSDSRGARNTGELFF.

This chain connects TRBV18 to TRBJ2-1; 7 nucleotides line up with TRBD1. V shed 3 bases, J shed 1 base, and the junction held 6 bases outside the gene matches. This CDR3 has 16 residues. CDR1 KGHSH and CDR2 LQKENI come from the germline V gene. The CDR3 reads CASSPQDRTSYNEQFF. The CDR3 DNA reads TGTGCCAGCTCACCCCAGGACAGGACTTCCTACAATGAGCAGTTCTTC.

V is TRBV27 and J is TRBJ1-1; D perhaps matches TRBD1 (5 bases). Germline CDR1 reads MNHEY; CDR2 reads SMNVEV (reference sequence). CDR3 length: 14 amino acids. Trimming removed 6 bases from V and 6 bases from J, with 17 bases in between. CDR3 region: CASRSRLWGPEAFF. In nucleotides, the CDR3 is TGTGCCAGCAGATCAAGGTTATGGGGCCCTGAAGCTTTCTTT.

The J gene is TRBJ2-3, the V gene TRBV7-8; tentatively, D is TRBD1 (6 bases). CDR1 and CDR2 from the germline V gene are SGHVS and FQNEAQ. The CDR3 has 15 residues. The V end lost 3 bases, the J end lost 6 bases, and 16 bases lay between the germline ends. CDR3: CASSFSEGVVDTQYF. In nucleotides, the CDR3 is TGTGCCAGCAGCTTCAGTGAGGGGGTGGTGGATACGCAGTATTTT.

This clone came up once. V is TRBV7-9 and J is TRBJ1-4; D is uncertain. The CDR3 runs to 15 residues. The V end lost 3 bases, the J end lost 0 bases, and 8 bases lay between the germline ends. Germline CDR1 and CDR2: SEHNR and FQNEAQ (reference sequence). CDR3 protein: CASSFHSATNEKLFF. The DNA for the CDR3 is TGTGCCAGCAGCTTCCACAGCGCAACTAATGAAAAACTGTTTTTT.

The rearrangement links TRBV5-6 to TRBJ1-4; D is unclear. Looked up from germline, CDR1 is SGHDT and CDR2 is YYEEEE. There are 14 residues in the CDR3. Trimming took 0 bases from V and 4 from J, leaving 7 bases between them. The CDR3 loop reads CASSLGQLNEKLFF. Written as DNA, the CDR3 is TGTGCCAGCAGCTTGGGGCAGCTTAATGAAAAACTGTTTTTT.

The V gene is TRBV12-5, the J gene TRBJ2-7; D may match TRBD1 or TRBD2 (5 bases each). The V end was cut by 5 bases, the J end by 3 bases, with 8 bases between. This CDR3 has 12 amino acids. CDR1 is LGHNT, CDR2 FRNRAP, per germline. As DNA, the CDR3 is TGTGCTAGTGGTCAGGGAGACTACGAGCAGTACTTC. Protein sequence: CASGQGDYEQYF.

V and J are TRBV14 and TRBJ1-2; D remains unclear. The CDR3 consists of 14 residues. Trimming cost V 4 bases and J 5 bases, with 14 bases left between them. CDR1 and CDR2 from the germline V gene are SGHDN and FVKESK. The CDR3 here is CASSPLNWVYGYTF. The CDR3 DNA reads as TGTGCCAGCAGCCCCCTGAACTGGGTATATGGCTACACCTTC. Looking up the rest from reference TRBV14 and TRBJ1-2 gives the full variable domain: EAGVTQFPSHSVIEKGQTVTLRCDPISGHDNLYWYRRVMGKEIKFLLHFVKESKQDESGMPNNRFLAERTGGTYSTLKVQPAELEDSGVYFCASSPLNWVYGYTFGSGTRLTVV.

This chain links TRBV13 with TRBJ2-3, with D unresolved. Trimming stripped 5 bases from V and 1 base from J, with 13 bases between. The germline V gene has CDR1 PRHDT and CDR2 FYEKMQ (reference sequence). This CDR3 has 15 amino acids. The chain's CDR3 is CASSRAVTGTDTQYF. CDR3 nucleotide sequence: TGTGCCAGCAGCCGGGCGGTTACCGGCACAGATACGCAGTATTTT.

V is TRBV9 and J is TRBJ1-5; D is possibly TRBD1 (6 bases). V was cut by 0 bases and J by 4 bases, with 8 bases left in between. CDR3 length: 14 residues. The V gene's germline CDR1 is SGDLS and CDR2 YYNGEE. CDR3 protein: CASSVARGNQPQHF. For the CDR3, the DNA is TGTGCCAGCAGCGTAGCTAGGGGGAATCAGCCCCAGCATTTT.

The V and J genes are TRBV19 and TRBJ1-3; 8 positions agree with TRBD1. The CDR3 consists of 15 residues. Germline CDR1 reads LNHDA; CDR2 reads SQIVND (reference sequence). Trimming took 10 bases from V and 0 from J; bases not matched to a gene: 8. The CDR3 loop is CATLGQADSGNTIYF. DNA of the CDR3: TGTGCCACCCTGGGACAGGCCGACTCTGGAAACACCATATATTTT.

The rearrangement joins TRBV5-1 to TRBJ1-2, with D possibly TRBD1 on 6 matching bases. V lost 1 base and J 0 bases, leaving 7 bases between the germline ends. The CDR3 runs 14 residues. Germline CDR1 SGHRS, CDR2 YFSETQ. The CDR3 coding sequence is TGCGCCAGCAGCTTGACAGGGACTAACTATGGCTACACCTTC. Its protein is CASSLTGTNYGYTF. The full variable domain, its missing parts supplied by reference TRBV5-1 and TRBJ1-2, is KAGVTQTPRYLIKTRGQQVTLSCSPISGHRSVSWYQQTPGQGLQFLFEYFSETQRNKGNFPGRFSGRQFSNSRSEMNVSTLELGDSALYLCASSLTGTNYGYTFGSGTRLTVV.